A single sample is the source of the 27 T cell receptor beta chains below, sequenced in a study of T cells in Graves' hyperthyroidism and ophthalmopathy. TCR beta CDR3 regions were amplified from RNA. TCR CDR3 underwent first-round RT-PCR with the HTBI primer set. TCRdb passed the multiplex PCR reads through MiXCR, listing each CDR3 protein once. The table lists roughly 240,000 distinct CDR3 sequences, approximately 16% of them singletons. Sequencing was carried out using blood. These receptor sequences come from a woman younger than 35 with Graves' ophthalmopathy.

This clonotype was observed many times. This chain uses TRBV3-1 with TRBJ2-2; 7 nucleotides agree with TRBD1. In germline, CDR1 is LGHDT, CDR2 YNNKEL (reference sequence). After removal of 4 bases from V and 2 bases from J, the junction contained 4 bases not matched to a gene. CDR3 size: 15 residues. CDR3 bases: TGTGCCAGCAGCCCGGGGACAGATAACACCGGGGAGCTGTTTTTT. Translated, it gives CASSPGTDNTGELFF.

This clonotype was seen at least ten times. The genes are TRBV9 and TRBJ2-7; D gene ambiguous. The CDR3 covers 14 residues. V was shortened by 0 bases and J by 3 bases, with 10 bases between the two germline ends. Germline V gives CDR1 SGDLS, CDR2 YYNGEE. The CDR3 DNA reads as TGTGCCAGCAGCGTAGATCCGATCAGCTACGAGCAGTACTTC. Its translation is CASSVDPISYEQYF.

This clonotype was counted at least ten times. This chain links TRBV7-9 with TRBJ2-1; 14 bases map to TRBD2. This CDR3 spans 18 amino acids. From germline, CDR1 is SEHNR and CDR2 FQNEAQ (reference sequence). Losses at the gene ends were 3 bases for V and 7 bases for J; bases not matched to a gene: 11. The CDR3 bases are TGTGCCAGCAGCTTCGGGACTAGCGGGAGTTCCCCCCTTAATGAGCAGTTCTTC. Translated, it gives CASSFGTSGSSPLNEQFF.

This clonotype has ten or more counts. The CDR3 loop is CATSASRGGAETQYF. CDR3 nucleotides: TGTGCCACCAGCGCGTCTCGCGGGGGGGCGGAGACCCAGTACTTC. The genes are TRBV24-1 and TRBJ2-5, with 9 bases matching TRBD2. CDR3 length: 15 residues. With V trimmed by 7 bases and J by 5 bases, 10 bases remained unmatched. The germline V gene has CDR1 KGHDR and CDR2 SFDVKD.

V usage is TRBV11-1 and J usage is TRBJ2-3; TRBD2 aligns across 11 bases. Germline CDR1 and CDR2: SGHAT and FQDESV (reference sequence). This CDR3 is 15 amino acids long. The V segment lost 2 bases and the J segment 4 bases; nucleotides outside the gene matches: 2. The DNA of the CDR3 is TGTGCCAGCAGCTTATGGGGACTAGCGGCAGATACGCAGTATTTT. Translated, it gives CASSLWGLAADTQYF.

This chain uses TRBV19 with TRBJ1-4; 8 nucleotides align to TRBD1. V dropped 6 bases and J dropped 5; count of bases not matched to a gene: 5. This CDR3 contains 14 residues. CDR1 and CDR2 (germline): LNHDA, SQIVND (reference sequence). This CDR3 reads CASSIDRGNEKLFF. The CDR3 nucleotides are TGTGCCAGTAGCATTGACAGGGGAAATGAAAAACTGTTTTTT.

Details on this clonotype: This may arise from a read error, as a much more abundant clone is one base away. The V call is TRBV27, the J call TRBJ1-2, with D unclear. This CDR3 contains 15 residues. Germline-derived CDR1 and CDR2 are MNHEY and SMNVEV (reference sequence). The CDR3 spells CASAPHGNPNYSYTF. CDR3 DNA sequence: TGTGCCAGCGCCCCCCACGGCAACCCTAACTATAGCTACACCTTC.

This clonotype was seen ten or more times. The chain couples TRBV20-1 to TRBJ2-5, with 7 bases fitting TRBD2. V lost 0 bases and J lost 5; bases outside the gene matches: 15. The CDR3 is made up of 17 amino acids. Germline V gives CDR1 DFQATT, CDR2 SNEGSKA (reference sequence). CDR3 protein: CSARDVLATSTRETQYF. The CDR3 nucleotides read TGCAGTGCTAGAGATGTACTAGCGACCTCCACTAGGGAGACCCAGTACTTC.

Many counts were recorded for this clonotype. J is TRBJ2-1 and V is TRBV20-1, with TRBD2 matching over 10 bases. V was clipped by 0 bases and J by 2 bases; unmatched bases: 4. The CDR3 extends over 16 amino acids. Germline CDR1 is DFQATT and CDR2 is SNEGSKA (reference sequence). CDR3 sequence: CSAREPAGGTYNEQFF. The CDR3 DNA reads TGCAGTGCTAGAGAACCAGCGGGAGGGACCTACAATGAGCAGTTCTTC.

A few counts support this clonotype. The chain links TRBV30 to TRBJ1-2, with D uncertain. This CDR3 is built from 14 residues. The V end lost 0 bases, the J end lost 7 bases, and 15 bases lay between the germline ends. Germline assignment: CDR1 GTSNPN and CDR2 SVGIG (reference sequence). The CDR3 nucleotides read TGTGCCTGGAGTGTATCGGGAGGGAGTGCTGGCTACACCTTC. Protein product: CAWSVSGGSAGYTF.

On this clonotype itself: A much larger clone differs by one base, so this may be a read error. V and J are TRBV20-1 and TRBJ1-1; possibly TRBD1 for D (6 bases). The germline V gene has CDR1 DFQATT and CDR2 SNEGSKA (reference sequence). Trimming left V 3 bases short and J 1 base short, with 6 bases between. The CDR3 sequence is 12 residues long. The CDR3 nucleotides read TGCAGTGCTAGGGGGGCGAACACTGAAGCTTTCTTT. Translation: CSARGANTEAFF.

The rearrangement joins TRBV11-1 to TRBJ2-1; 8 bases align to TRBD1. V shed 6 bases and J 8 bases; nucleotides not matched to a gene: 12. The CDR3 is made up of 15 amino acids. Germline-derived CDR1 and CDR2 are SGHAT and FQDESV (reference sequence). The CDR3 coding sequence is TGTGCCAGCAGGTATATCAGGGGGCGGACGTATGAGCAGTTCTTC. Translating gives CASRYIRGRTYEQFF. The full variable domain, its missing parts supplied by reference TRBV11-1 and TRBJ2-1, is EAEVAQSPRYKITEKSQAVAFWCDPISGHATLYWYRQILGQGPELLVQFQDESVVDDSQLPKDRFSAERLKGVDSTLKIQPAELGDSAMYLCASRYIRGRTYEQFFGPGTRLTVL.

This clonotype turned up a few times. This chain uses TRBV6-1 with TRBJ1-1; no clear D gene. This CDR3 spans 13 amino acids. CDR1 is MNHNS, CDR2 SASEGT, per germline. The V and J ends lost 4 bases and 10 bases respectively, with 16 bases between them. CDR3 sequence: CASSGAGTRTAFF. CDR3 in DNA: TGTGCCAGCAGTGGGGCAGGTACACGAACAGCTTTCTTT.

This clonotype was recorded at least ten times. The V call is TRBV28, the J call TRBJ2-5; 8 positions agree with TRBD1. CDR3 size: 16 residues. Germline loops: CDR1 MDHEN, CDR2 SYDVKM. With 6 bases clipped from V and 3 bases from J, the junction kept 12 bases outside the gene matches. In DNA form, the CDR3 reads TGTGCCAGCAGCCATCAGGGGGCGGGACTGGAAGAGACCCAGTACTTC. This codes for CASSHQGAGLEETQYF.

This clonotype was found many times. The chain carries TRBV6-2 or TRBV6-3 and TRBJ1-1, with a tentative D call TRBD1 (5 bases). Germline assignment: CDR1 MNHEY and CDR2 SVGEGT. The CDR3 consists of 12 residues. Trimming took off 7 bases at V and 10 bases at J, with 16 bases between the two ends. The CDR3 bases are TGTGCCAGCAATACAGGATGGGAAGCAGCTTTCTTT. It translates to CASNTGWEAAFF.

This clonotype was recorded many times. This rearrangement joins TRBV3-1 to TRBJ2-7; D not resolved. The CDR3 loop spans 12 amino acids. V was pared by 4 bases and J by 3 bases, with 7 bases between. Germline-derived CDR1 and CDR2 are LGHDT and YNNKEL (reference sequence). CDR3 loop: CASSRQNYEQYF. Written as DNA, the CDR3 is TGTGCCAGCAGCCGACAAAACTACGAGCAGTACTTC.

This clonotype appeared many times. The CDR3 loop reads CSAVRGHLQSGQYF. As DNA, the CDR3 is TGCAGTGCTGTAAGGGGACACCTTCAGTCCGGGCAGTATTTT. The chain has TRBV20-1 and TRBJ2-3; tentative D call: TRBD1 (6 bases). Germline loops: CDR1 DFQATT, CDR2 SNEGSKA (reference sequence). The V and J ends lost 5 bases and 11 bases respectively, with 23 bases between them. This CDR3 spans 14 amino acids.

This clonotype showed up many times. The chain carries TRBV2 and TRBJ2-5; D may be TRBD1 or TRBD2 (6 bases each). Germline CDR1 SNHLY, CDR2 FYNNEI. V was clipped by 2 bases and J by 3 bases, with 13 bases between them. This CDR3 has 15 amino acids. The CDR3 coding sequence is TGTGCCAGCAGTGAACCGGGGGCCAAGGAAGAGACCCAGTACTTC. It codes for CASSEPGAKEETQYF.

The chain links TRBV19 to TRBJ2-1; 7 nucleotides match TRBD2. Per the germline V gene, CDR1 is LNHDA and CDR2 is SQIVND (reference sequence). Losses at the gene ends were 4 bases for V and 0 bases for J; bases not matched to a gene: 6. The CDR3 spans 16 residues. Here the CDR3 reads CASSSPLASSYNEQFF. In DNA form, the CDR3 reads TGTGCCAGTAGTAGTCCACTAGCGAGCTCCTACAATGAGCAGTTCTTC.

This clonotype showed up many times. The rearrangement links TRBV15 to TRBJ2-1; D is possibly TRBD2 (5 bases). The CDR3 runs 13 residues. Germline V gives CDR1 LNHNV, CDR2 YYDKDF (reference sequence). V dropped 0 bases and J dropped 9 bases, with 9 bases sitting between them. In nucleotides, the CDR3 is TGTGCCACCAGCAGAGATCGGAGCGGTGAGCAGTTCTTC. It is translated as CATSRDRSGEQFF.

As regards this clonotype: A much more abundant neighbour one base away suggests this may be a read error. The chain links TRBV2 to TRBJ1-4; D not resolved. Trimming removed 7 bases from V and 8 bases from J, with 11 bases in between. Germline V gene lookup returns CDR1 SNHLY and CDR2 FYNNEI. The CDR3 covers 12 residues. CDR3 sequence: CASTLEGEKLFF. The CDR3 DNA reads TGTGCCAGCACTTTAGAGGGAGAAAAACTGTTTTTT. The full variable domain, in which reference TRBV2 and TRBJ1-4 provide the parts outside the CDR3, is EPEVTQTPSHQVTQMGQEVILRCVPISNHLYFYWYRQILGQKVEFLVSFYNNEISEKSEIFDDQFSVERPDGSNFTLKIRSTKLEDSAMYFCASTLEGEKLFFGSGTQLSVL.

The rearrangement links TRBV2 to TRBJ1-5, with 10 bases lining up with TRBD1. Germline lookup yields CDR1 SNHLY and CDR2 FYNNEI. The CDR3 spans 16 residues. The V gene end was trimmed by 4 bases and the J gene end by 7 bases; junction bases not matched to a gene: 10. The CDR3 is CASSARTGGSRQPQHF. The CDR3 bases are TGTGCCAGCAGTGCGAGGACAGGGGGAAGTCGGCAGCCCCAGCATTTT. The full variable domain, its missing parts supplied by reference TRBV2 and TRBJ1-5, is EPEVTQTPSHQVTQMGQEVILRCVPISNHLYFYWYRQILGQKVEFLVSFYNNEISEKSEIFDDQFSVERPDGSNFTLKIRSTKLEDSAMYFCASSARTGGSRQPQHFGDGTRLSIL.

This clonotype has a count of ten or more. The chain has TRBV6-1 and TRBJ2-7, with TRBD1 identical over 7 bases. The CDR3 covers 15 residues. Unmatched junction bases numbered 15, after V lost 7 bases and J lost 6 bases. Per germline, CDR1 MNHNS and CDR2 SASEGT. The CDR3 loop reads CASTPFPGQRSEQYF. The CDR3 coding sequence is TGTGCCAGCACCCCGTTTCCGGGACAGAGGAGCGAGCAGTACTTC.

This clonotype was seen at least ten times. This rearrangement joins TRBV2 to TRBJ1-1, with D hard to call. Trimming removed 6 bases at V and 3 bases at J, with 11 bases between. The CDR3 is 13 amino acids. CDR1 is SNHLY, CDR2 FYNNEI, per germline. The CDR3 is CASRLRPDTEAFF. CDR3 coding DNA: TGTGCCAGCAGGCTGCGCCCTGACACTGAAGCTTTCTTT.

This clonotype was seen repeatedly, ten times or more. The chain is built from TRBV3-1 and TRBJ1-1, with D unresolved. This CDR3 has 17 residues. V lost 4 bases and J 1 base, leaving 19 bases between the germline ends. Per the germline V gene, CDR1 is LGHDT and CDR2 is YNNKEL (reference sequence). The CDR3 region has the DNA TGTGCCAGCAGCCCTGCCCACCCAGGAGTAAGGAACACTGAAGCTTTCTTT. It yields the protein CASSPAHPGVRNTEAFF.

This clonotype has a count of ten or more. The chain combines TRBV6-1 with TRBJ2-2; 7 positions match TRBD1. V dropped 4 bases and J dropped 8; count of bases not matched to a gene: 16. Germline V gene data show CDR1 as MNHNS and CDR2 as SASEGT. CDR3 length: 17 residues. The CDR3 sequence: CASSVTPGQRIVGELFF. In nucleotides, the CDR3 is TGTGCCAGCAGTGTAACCCCGGGACAGCGAATAGTGGGGGAGCTGTTTTTT.

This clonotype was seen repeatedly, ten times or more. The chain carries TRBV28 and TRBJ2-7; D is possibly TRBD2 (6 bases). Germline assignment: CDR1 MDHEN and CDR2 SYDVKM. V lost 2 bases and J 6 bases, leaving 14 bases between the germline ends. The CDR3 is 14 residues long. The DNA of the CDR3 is TGTGCCAGCAGTTTAAGGGGCGGGCGGGGCGAGCAGTACTTC. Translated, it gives CASSLRGGRGEQYF.